This T cell receptor beta chain was retrieved from a study of regulatory and conventional T cells in RAG deficiency. Method: immunoSEQ multiplex PCR; TCRdb's copy keeps in-frame clones and lacks some. Found here are 13,000 or so clones, 90% to 95% of them singletons; the top ten hold 1.1%. The germline V gene has CDR1 SGHDT and CDR2 YYEEEE. Trimming took off 2 bases at V and 11 bases at J, with 16 bases between the two ends. There are 13 residues in the CDR3. The sorted conventional CD4+ T cells were CD25-low and CD127-high, with genomic DNA sequenced. The sample was also linked to a second study, of regulatory T cells. That source notes: The primer mix had 52 TRBV and 13 TRBJ primers.

The gene calls are TRBV5-6 and TRBJ1-1; no definite D call. Sequencing used CD4+ effector T cells sorted from blood. The receptor was derived from a human donor in good health. In DNA, the CDR3 is TGTGCCAGCAGCTTAGTTGGGGAATTCGCTGCTTTCTTT. It translates to CASSLVGEFAAFF.